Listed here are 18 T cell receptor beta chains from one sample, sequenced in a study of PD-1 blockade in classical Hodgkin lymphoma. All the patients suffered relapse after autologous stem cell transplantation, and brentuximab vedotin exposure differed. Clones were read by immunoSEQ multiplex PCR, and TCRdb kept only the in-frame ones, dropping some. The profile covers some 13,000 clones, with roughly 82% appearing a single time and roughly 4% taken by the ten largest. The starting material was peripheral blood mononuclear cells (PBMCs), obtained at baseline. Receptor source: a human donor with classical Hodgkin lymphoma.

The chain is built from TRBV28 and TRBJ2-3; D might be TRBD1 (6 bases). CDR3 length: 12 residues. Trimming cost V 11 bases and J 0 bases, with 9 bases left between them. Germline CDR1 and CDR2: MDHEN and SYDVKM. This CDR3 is CASTGSTDTQYF. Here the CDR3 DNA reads TGTGCCTCCACAGGGAGCACAGATACGCAGTATTTT.

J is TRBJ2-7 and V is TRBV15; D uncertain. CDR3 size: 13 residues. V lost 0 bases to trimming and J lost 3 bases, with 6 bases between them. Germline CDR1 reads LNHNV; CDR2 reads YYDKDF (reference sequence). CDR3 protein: CATSRDLRYEQYF. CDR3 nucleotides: TGTGCCACCAGCAGAGATTTGCGCTACGAGCAGTACTTC. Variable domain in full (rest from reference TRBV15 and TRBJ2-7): DAMVIQNPRYQVTQFGKPVTLSCSQTLNHNVMYWYQQKSSQAPKLLFHYYDKDFNNEADTPDNFQSRRPNTSFCFLDIRSPGLGDTAMYLCATSRDLRYEQYFGPGTRLTVT.

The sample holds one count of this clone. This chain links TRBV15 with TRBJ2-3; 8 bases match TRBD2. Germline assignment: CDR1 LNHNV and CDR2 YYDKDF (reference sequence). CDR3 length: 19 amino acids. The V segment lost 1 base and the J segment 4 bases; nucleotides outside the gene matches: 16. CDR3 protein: CATSRGLQGGQRESDTQYF. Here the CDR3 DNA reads TGTGCCACCAGCAGAGGGTTGCAGGGTGGGCAGCGGGAGTCAGATACGCAGTATTTT. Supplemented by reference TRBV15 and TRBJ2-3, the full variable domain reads DAMVIQNPRYQVTQFGKPVTLSCSQTLNHNVMYWYQQKSSQAPKLLFHYYDKDFNNEADTPDNFQSRRPNTSFCFLDIRSPGLGDTAMYLCATSRGLQGGQRESDTQYFGPGTRLTVL.

CDR3 bases: TGCGCCAGCAGCTTGGGGGCCGGGACAGGGATCTACTATGGCTACACCTTC. Its translation is CASSLGAGTGIYYGYTF. The gene calls are TRBV5-1 and TRBJ1-2; the match to TRBD1 covers 9 bases. The CDR3 extends over 17 amino acids. CDR1 SGHRS and CDR2 YFSETQ come from the germline V gene. The ends lost 0 bases at V and 3 bases at J; junction bases unmatched: 9.

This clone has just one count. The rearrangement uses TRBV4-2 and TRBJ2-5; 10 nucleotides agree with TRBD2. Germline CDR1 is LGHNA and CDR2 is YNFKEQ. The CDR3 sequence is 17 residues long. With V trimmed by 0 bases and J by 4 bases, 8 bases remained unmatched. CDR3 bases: TGTGCCAGCAGCCAAGATGGTCCTAGCGGGGGCGTAGAGACCCAGTACTTC. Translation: CASSQDGPSGGVETQYF.

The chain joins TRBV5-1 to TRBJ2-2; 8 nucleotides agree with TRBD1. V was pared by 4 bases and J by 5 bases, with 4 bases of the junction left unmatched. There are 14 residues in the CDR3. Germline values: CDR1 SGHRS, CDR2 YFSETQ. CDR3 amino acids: CASSTGQVTGELFF. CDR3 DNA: TGCGCCAGCAGCACGGGACAGGTAACCGGGGAGCTGTTTTTT.

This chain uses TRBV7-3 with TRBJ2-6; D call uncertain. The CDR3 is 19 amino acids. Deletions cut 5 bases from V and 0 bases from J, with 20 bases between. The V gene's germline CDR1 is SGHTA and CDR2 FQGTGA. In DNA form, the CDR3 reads TGTGCCAGCAGCCCCCATGGCCCCTCTAGACTCTCTGGGGCCAACGTCCTGACTTTC. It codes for CASSPHGPSRLSGANVLTF.

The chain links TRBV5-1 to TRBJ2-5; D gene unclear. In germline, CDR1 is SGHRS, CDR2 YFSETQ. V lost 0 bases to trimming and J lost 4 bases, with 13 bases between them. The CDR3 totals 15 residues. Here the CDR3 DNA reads TGCGCCAGCAGCTTGGGGACCCAAGCTCCAGAGACCCAGTACTTC. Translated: CASSLGTQAPETQYF.

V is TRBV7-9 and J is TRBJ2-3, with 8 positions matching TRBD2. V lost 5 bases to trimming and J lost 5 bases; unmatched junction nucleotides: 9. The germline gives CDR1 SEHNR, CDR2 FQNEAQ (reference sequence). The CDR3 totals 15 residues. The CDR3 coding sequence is TGTGCCAGCAGCCCGCCCGGGACTAGACGAGATACGCAGTATTTT. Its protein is CASSPPGTRRDTQYF.

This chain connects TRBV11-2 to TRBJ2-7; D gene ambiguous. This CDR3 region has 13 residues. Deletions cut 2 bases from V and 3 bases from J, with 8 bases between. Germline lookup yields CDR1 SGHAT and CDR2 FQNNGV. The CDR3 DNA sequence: TGTGCCAGCAGCTTAAGTTTTAACTACGAGCAGTACTTC. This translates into CASSLSFNYEQYF.

CDR3 in amino acids: CASSLAPTGGEQFF. For the CDR3, the DNA is TGTGCCAGCAGCTTAGCGCCGACAGGTGGTGAGCAGTTCTTC. V usage is TRBV7-6 and J usage is TRBJ2-1; maybe TRBD1 (6 bases). The CDR3 length is 14 residues. Germline V CDR1 and CDR2: SGHVS, FNYEAQ. The V and J ends lost 0 bases and 9 bases respectively, with 12 bases between them. The variable domain in full, completed from reference TRBV7-6 and TRBJ2-1, reads GAGVSQSPRYKVTKRGQDVALRCDPISGHVSLYWYRQALGQGPEFLTYFNYEAQQDKSGLPNDRFSAERPEGSISTLTIQRTEQRDSAMYRCASSLAPTGGEQFFGPGTRLTVL.

The DNA for the CDR3 is TGTGCCAGCAGCGATGGGACAGGGGGCTCTACAGAGCAGTTCTTC. It translates to CASSDGTGGSTEQFF. The rearrangement joins TRBV9 to TRBJ2-1, with 12 positions matching TRBD1. J was trimmed by 10 bases and V by 3 bases; bases with no gene match: 8. The CDR3 loop spans 15 amino acids. Germline values: CDR1 SGDLS, CDR2 YYNGEE.

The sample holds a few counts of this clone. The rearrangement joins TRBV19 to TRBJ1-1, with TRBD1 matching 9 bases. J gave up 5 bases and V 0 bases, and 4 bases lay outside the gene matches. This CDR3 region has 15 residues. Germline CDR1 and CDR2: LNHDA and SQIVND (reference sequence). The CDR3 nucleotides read TGTGCCAGTAGTATAGAGGGACAGGGAAGGACTGAAGCTTTCTTT. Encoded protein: CASSIEGQGRTEAFF.

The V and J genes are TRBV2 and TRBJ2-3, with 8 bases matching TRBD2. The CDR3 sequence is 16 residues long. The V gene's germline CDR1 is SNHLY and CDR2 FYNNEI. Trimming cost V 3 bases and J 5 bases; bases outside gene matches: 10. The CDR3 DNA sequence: TGTGCCAGCAGTGACGATCCGGGACTAGTTCTAGATACGCAGTATTTT. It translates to CASSDDPGLVLDTQYF.

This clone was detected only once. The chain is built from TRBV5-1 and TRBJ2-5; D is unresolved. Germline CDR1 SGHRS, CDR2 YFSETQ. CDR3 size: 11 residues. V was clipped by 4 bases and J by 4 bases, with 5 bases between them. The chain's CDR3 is CASSHRETQYF. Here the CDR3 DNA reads TGCGCCAGCAGCCATAGAGAGACCCAGTACTTC.

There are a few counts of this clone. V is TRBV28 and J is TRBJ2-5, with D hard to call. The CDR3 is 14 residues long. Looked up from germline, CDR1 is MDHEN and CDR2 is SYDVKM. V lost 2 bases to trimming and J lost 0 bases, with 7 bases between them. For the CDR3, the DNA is TGTGCCAGCAGTTTAATGTGGTACCAAGAGACCCAGTACTTC. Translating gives CASSLMWYQETQYF.

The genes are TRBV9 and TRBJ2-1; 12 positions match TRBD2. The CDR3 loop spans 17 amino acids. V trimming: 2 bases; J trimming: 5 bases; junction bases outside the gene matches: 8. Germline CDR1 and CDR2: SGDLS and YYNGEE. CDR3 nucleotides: TGTGCCAGCAGCGTTTCCGGGACTAGCGGGCGAAACAATGAGCAGTTCTTC. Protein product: CASSVSGTSGRNNEQFF.

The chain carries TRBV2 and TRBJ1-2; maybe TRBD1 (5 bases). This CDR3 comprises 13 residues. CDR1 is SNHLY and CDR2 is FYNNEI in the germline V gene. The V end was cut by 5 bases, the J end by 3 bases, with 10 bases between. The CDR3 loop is CASSFGGDYGYTF. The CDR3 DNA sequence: TGTGCCAGCAGTTTCGGAGGGGACTATGGCTACACCTTC.